This TCR beta chain was documented in a study of CD8+ T cells in alopecia areata. This clone was picked up a small number of times. The antigen remains unidentified. Points from the study as a whole: Many expanded lesional clones persisted in scalp and blood during tofacitinib. Researchers report lesional scalp, most notably alopecia totalis/universalis, outstripped normal scalp in clonality.

V lost 1 base and J 4 bases, leaving 8 bases between the germline ends. Germline CDR1 and CDR2: SGDLS and YYNGEE. The CDR3 spans 13 residues. Extraction of RNA preceded its reverse transcription into cDNA, which served as the sequencing template. The repertoire was sequenced with immunoSEQ multiplex PCR; TCRdb's copy has only in-frame clones and lacks some. The sample has approximately 280,000 clones, 58% seen once. The treatment: oral pan-JAK inhibitor, 5-10 mg twice daily. The investigators collected lesional scalp punch biopsies and peripheral blood from alopecia areata patients. Isolation of CD4+ and CD8+ T cells from PBMCs was achieved by sorting.

This TCR was recovered from a human donor with alopecia areata. This chain links TRBV9 with TRBJ2-5; D is undetermined. The sequenced sample was CD4+ T cells sorted from blood, obtained at week 24, from a patient treated with tofacitinib. DNA for the CDR3: TGTGCCAGCAGCGTACACCTTAGAGAGACCCAGTACTTC. Translated, it gives CASSVHLRETQYF.